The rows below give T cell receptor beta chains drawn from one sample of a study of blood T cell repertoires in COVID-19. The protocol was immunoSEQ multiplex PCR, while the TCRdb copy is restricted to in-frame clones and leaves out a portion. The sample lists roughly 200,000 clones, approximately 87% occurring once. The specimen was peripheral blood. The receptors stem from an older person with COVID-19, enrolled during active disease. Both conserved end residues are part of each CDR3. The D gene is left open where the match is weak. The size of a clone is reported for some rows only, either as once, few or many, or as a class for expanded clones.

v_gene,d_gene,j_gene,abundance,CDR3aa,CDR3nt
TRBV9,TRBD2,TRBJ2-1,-,CASSVRAGGTYNEQFF,TGTGCCAGCAGCGTAAGGGCGGGGGGCACCTACAATGAGCAGTTCTTC
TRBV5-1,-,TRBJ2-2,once,CASSLSTGSHTGELFF,TGCGCCAGCAGCTTGTCCACCGGTAGTCACACCGGGGAGCTGTTTTTT
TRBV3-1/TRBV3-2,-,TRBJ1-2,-,CASSQDQGYGYTF,TGTGCCAGCAGCCAAGACCAGGGCTATGGCTACACCTTC
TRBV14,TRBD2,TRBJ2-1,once,CASSQGIAGGPNEQFF,TGTGCCAGCAGCCAAGGTATAGCGGGAGGGCCCAATGAGCAGTTCTTC
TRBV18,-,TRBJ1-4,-,CASSPTGGGNIEKLFF,TGTGCCAGCTCCCCAACCGGGGGGGGAAACATTGAAAAACTGTTTTTT
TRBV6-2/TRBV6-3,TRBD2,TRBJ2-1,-,CASSYGLAGLNEQFF,TGTGCCAGCAGTTACGGGTTAGCGGGGCTTAATGAGCAGTTCTTC
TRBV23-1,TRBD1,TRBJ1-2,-,CASSPGQGAHGYTF,TGCGCCAGCTCTCCGGGACAGGGGGCTCATGGCTACACCTTC
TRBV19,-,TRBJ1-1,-,CASSILGHAGNTEAFF,TGTGCCAGTAGTATTTTAGGACACGCGGGAAACACTGAAGCTTTCTTT
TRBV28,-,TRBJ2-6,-,CAAKGSAGANVLTF,TGTGCCGCCAAAGGAAGCGCCGGGGCCAACGTCCTGACTTTC
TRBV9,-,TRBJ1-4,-,CASSVGVNEKLFF,TGTGCCAGCAGCGTAGGCGTGAATGAAAAACTGTTTTTT
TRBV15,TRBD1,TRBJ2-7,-,CATSRAGQGSYEQYF,TGTGCCACCAGCAGAGCAGGACAGGGTTCCTACGAGCAGTACTTC
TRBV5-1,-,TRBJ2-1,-,CASSSDHVRGNNEQFF,TGCGCCAGCAGCTCCGATCACGTTCGGGGTAACAATGAGCAGTTCTTC
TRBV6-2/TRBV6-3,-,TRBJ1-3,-,CASSYGTTRNTIYF,TGTGCCAGCAGTTACGGGACAACTAGAAACACCATATATTTT
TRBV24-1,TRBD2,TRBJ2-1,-,CATSDLQGGYNEQFF,TGTGCCACCAGTGATTTGCAGGGAGGGTACAATGAGCAGTTCTTC
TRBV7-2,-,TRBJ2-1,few,CASSLAGSAGEYEQFF,TGTGCCAGCAGCTTAGCAGGGTCGGCGGGTGAGTATGAGCAGTTCTTC
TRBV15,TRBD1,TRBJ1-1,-,CATSPDRMNTEAFF,TGTGCCACCAGCCCGGACAGGATGAACACTGAAGCTTTCTTT
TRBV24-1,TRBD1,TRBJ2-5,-,CATSLGQGNQETQYF,TGTGCCACCAGCTTGGGACAGGGCAACCAAGAGACCCAGTACTTC
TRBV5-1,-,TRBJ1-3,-,CASSSQATRPGNTIYF,TGCGCCAGCAGCTCCCAAGCGACCCGGCCTGGAAACACCATATATTTT
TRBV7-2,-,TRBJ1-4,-,CASSSRGGHEKLFF,TGTGCCAGCAGCTCACGGGGGGGGCATGAAAAACTGTTTTTT
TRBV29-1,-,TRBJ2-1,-,CSVGTVQGDEQFF,TGCAGCGTTGGAACCGTCCAGGGCGATGAGCAGTTCTTC
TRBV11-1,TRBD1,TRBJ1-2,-,CASSLTGQGSLGYTF,TGTGCCAGCAGCTTAACGGGACAGGGGAGTCTTGGCTACACCTTC
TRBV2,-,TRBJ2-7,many,CASSRTGQRDEQYF,TGTGCCAGCAGTAGGACGGGACAGCGGGACGAGCAGTACTTC
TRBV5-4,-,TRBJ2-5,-,CASSLGGGGGETQYF,TGTGCCAGCAGCTTGGGAGGGGGAGGGGGTGAGACCCAGTACTTC
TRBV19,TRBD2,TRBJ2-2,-,CASSNRLASNTGELFF,TGTGCCAGTAGTAATAGACTAGCCTCGAACACCGGGGAGCTGTTTTTT
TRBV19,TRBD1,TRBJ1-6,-,CASSRREGADSPLHF,TGTGCCAGTAGCCGGAGAGAGGGGGCGGATTCACCCCTCCACTTT
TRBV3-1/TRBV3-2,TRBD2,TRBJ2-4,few,CASSQMSGRATNIQYF,TGTGCCAGCAGCCAAATGTCCGGGAGGGCTACGAACATTCAGTACTTC
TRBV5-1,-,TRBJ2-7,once,CASSSLGGGISSYEQYF,TGCGCCAGCAGCTCCCTTGGGGGGGGCATTAGCTCCTACGAGCAGTACTTC
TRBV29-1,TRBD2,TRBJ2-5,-,CSAEAPSGRGETQYF,TGCAGCGCCGAGGCGCCTAGCGGGAGGGGGGAGACCCAGTACTTC